A selection of T cell receptor beta chains follows, all from one sample in a study of OX40 agonist ivuxolimab in advanced cancers. Sequenced by immunoSEQ multiplex PCR; TCRdb stores in-frame clones only, minus some. The sample has over 45,000 clones; about 86% are singletons. This sample comprised CD4+ or CD8+ T cells sorted from blood, obtained in a trial of the OX40 agonist ivuxolimab. The receptor source for this set is an adult with an advanced solid tumor such as melanoma, head and neck, liver or kidney cancer. The CDR3 runs from the conserved cysteine through the conserved F or W. Each record gives: J gene, clone size, V gene, CDR3 length, CDR3 protein. Only some rows state a clone size, as once, few, many or a class for expanded clones.

j_call: TRBJ1-2
clone_size: NA
v_call: TRBV29-1
cdr3_length: 13
cdr3_aa: CSVRDRSGYGYTF

j_call: TRBJ1-2
clone_size: NA
v_call: TRBV9
cdr3_length: 15
cdr3_aa: CASSVAGGANYGYTF

j_call: TRBJ2-5
clone_size: once
v_call: TRBV18
cdr3_length: 14
cdr3_aa: CASSPQGFQETQYF

j_call: TRBJ1-2
clone_size: NA
v_call: TRBV18
cdr3_length: 14
cdr3_aa: CASSADIPNYGYTF

j_call: TRBJ1-2
clone_size: NA
v_call: TRBV19
cdr3_length: 14
cdr3_aa: CASTRPGQGYGYTF

j_call: TRBJ2-3
clone_size: NA
v_call: TRBV15
cdr3_length: 14
cdr3_aa: CATSPRISTDTQYF

j_call: TRBJ2-5
clone_size: NA
v_call: TRBV28
cdr3_length: 16
cdr3_aa: CASSYLARRVLETQYF

j_call: TRBJ2-7
clone_size: medium-sized
v_call: TRBV18
cdr3_length: 14
cdr3_aa: CASSPRDGSYEQYF

j_call: TRBJ2-5
clone_size: NA
v_call: TRBV2
cdr3_length: 14
cdr3_aa: CASSESPTGRTQYF

j_call: TRBJ2-4
clone_size: once
v_call: TRBV7-2
cdr3_length: 17
cdr3_aa: CASSLDGSGGSKNIQYF

j_call: TRBJ1-2
clone_size: NA
v_call: TRBV7-6
cdr3_length: 15
cdr3_aa: CASSLGTGGSYGYTF

j_call: TRBJ1-2
clone_size: few
v_call: TRBV5-1
cdr3_length: 15
cdr3_aa: CASSDRDPGNYGYTF

j_call: TRBJ1-2
clone_size: NA
v_call: TRBV6-5
cdr3_length: 15
cdr3_aa: CAIKGPTQSNYGYTF

j_call: TRBJ1-1
clone_size: NA
v_call: TRBV7-8
cdr3_length: 15
cdr3_aa: CASSLQGIGNTEAFF

j_call: TRBJ1-6
clone_size: NA
v_call: TRBV5-6
cdr3_length: 12
cdr3_aa: CASSLVNSPLHF

j_call: TRBJ2-1
clone_size: NA
v_call: TRBV7-9
cdr3_length: 15
cdr3_aa: CASTSGQFGYNEQFF

j_call: TRBJ1-2
clone_size: NA
v_call: TRBV7-3
cdr3_length: 13
cdr3_aa: CASSSDRAVGYTF

j_call: TRBJ1-1
clone_size: NA
v_call: TRBV5-4
cdr3_length: 15
cdr3_aa: CASSTPGQSNTEAFF

j_call: TRBJ2-5
clone_size: NA
v_call: TRBV5-1
cdr3_length: 15
cdr3_aa: CASSLGTGVYETQYF